The subject of this entry is one TCR beta chain. No antigen is known for it. The record has no base qualities; no much larger clone is one base away. The donors were some 39 Caucasian individuals from Russia, aged about 6 to 95 years, who were systemically healthy. Around 10 milliliters of peripheral blood were drawn from each donor into EDTA-treated Vacutainer tubes. Ficoll-Paque density-gradient centrifugation was used to isolate PBMCs, with at least 6.5 million per sample. Trizol reagent was used to extract total RNA from the PBMCs, yielding at least 5.5 micrograms per sample. For every donor, an aliquot of PBMCs went through flow cytometry to measure the percentages of naive CD45RAhigh/CD27high T cells. Libraries were made using 5' RACE. For sequencing, an Illumina HiSeq 2500 was employed. A second PCR of about 7 to 12 cycles was run with a J-beta primer mix and a sample-barcoded 5' primer. A unique molecular identifier was introduced onto each TCR beta cDNA molecule by a template-switch 5' adaptor carrying 12 random nucleotides. At least 2.5 million CDR3-containing paired-end reads were obtained from each sample. The Mint cDNA synthesis kit, primed by a TRBC-specific oligonucleotide, was used to synthesize first-strand cDNA from all RNA. Following uracil-DNA glycosylase treatment, a first 18-cycle PCR with universal primers M1SS and BC2_uni_R was performed on all cDNA. Processing in the source paper ran as follows. Each sample was normalized by randomly selecting 1 million high-quality reads, each carrying a distinct molecular identifier. Instead of being binned into consensus sequences, reads with shared molecular identifiers were discarded. MiTCR, set to a Q25 quality threshold and the strictest error-elimination algorithm, was used for CDR3 identification, clonotype clustering and error correction. A nonparametric unseen species model with Euler transformation was used to estimate a lower bound on total TCR beta diversity. Using fastp trimming at Q25 and MiXCR clonotype assembly, TCRdb reanalyzed the public sequencing data and kept in-frame beta chains. Here each entry gathers all rows of one CDR3 protein and keeps the most common genes and DNA. TCRdb's processing, not the authors', yielded these V and J calls. The sample table records over 1,300,000 distinct CDR3 sequences; 59% of these occur just once. The ten largest clones capture 5.5% to 8% of the sample.

The data stem from a study of blood T cells in healthy people across ages (dated by TCRdb to about 2015). About the study as a whole: Template switching captured roughly one uniquely barcoded TCR beta cDNA molecule per two T cells in model experiments. To avoid experimental bias, donors of different ages were randomly spread across the sequencing lanes. Using the same blood draw, the study looked at two additional independent replicas of 1 million unique cDNA reads for two donors, one aged 18 to 30 and the other aged 80 or older. The donors were split into four age groups: young (average about 15 years), middle-aged (around 40), aged (approximately 59) and long-lived (82). To track age-related changes in TCR beta repertoire diversity, the study relied on deep sequencing normalized with unique cDNA molecular identifiers. What the authors observed across the whole study: Because the CMV infection status of the donors was unknown, age-related changes in expanded clonotypes may potentially have been confounded. Bulk unsorted PBMC profiling prevented conclusive comparison of naive and antigen-experienced compartments. There was a strong correlation between observed TCR beta diversity and the percentage of naive T cells measured by flow cytometry. Total diversity estimates from one million sequenced T cells were considered lower bounds and underestimates. Compared with the aged group, more naive CD4+ T cells, fewer expanded clones and increased TCR diversity were shown by the long-lived group, suggesting age selection. As age increased, observed TCR beta diversity per million T cells dropped in a roughly linear way, and a significant reduction was already evident by age about 36.

The CDR3 goes from the cysteine to the phenylalanine over 15 residues. The retained sequence is limited to the CDR3, 45 bases, with the frame set at the first base. V loses 4 bases at its end and J loses 0 bases; junction bases beyond the gene matches: 4. Sequences LGHDT (CDR1) and YNNKEL (CDR2) are obtained from the germline V gene (reference sequence). The rearranged chain carries TRBV3-1 and TRBJ2-7; TRBD2 fits 9 bases in the junction. Specimen: blood. The clonotype was recovered from a man younger than 35 in good health. DNA sequence: TGTGCCAGCAGCCGTGCTAGCGGGAACTCCTACGAGCAGTACTTC. Translated, this gives CASSRASGNSYEQYF.